The 26 T cell receptor beta chains in this list originate from one sample, sequenced in a study of T cells in women clearing cervical HPV infection. The assay was immunoSEQ multiplex PCR, and TCRdb's table has in-frame clones only and misses some. Recorded here are around 19,000 clones; the top ten clones represent less than 6.5%. The sequencing input was blood buffy coat. All receptors derive from a woman aged 18-70 years with a cervical HPV16 infection that either progressed to CIN3+ or cleared (not recorded which).

Comment on this clone: The read is 3 residues too short to cover the CDR3 end, so that end is filled in from the germline J gene. The chain uses TRBV5-1 and TRBJ1-2, with D maybe TRBD1 (5 bases). The CDR3 covers 16 residues. Germline values: CDR1 SGHRS, CDR2 YFSETQ. V shed 4 bases and J shed 2 bases, with 18 bases lying between them. CDR3 DNA (partial): TGCGCCAGCAGCCTGTTGGGTACAGGTAGCAACTATGGC. This translates into CASSLLGTGSNYG. The entire CDR3 protein is CASSLLGTGSNYGYTF.

Worth noting for this clone: Read coverage stops 3 residues before the CDR3 terminus; the germline J gene supplies the remainder. The rearrangement links TRBV16 to TRBJ2-3; no clear D gene. The CDR3 is 13 residues long. Germline V gene lookup returns CDR1 KGHSY and CDR2 FQNENV. CDR3: CASSQAKEGTQYF. The part of the CDR3 DNA that was read is TGTGCCAGCAGCCAGGCAAAAGAAGGGACG. The variable domain in full, with the rest retrieved from reference TRBV16 and TRBJ2-3, is GEEVAQTPKHLVRGEGQKAKLYCAPIKGHSYVFWYQQVLKNEFKFLISFQNENVFDETGMPKERFSAKCLPNSPCSLEIQATKLEDSAVYFCASSQAKEGTQYFGPGTRLTVL.

About this clone itself: The read terminates 3 residues ahead of where the CDR3 ends, so the germline J gene completes it. The gene calls are TRBV11-2 and TRBJ2-3; 7 nucleotides agree with TRBD1. J lost 4 bases, V lost 5 bases, and 6 bases had no gene match. CDR3 length: 14 amino acids. Germline lookup yields CDR1 SGHAT and CDR2 FQNNGV. The CDR3 bases that were read are TGTGCCAGCAGCATCGACAGGGTAGCAGATACG. Translated: CASSIDRVADT. The whole CDR3 sequence reads CASSIDRVADTQYF. The variable domain in full, with the rest retrieved from reference TRBV11-2 and TRBJ2-3, is EAGVAQSPRYKIIEKRQSVAFWCNPISGHATLYWYQQILGQGPKLLIQFQNNGVVDDSQLPKDRFSAERLKGVDSTLKIQPAKLEDSAVYLCASSIDRVADTQYFGPGTRLTVL.

A remark on this clone: The read gets to within 3 residues of the CDR3 end, and the germline J gene fills in the rest. The chain has TRBV7-2 and TRBJ2-5; no clear D. Per the germline V gene, CDR1 is SGHTA and CDR2 is FQGNSA. This CDR3 comprises 13 residues. V was shortened by 5 bases and J by 7 bases, with 14 bases between the two germline ends. CDR3 residues: CASSRVGLGTQYF. The DNA read from the CDR3 is TGTGCCAGCAGCCGGGTCGGCTTAGGGACC. Based on the CDR3 plus reference TRBV7-2 and TRBJ2-5, the full variable domain is GAGVSQSPSNKVTEKGKDVELRCDPISGHTALYWYRQSLGQGLEFLIYFQGNSAPDKSGLPSDRFSAERTGGSVSTLTIQRTQQEDSAVYLCASSRVGLGTQYFGPGTRLLVL.

About this clone itself: The read stops 3 residues short of the end of the CDR3; the missing end is completed from the germline J gene. The genes are TRBV4-1 and TRBJ1-4, with TRBD1 identical over 9 bases. Germline V gene sequence: CDR1 MGHRA, CDR2 YSYEKL. This CDR3 has 15 residues. Trimming at V came to 0 bases and at J to 8 bases, leaving 4 bases not matched to a gene. The CDR3 loop is CASSQDPDRGEKLFF. CDR3 DNA, as far as it was read: TGCGCCAGCAGCCAAGATCCGGACAGGGGCGAAAAA.

Points on this clone: The CDR3 end falls 3 residues outside the read, so it is completed with the germline J gene. The chain uses TRBV6-2 or TRBV6-3 and TRBJ1-1; D possibly corresponds to TRBD1 (6 bases). The CDR3 consists of 17 residues. Germline CDR1 MNHEY, CDR2 SVGEGT. The covered CDR3 bases are TGTGCCAGCAGTTGGGCCGGCGGGGGCGACGACGTGGAGACA. It encodes CASSWAGGGDDVET. In full, the CDR3 is CASSWAGGGDDVETAFF.

Frequency places this clone as medium-sized. The CDR3 end lies 3 residues beyond the end of the read and is filled in from the germline J gene. The chain employs TRBV6-2 or TRBV6-3 and TRBJ2-4, with 12 nucleotides matching TRBD2. V lost 6 bases and J lost 4; bases outside the gene matches: 4. Germline V lookup: CDR1 MNHEY, CDR2 SVGEGT. The CDR3 has 15 residues. CDR3 bases read: TGTGCCAGCAGGGAACTAGCGGGGGGTAAAAACATT. It translates to CASRELAGGKNI. The full-length CDR3 reads as CASRELAGGKNIQYF.

The part of the CDR3 DNA that was read is TGTGCCAGCTTCGGCCGGGGAGGGAATCAGCCC. Encoded protein: CASFGRGGNQP. The entire CDR3 sequence reads CASFGRGGNQPQHF. The J gene is TRBJ1-5, the V gene TRBV28, with D hard to call. The read ends 3 residues shy of where the CDR3 ends; the end is completed using the germline J gene. CDR3 length equals 14 residues. Trimming shortened V by 8 bases and J by 4 bases, and 15 bases separated the two germline ends. Germline lookup yields CDR1 MDHEN and CDR2 SYDVKM.

Regarding this clone: The DNA ends 3 residues before the CDR3 does, and the rest of the CDR3 is filled in from the germline J gene. The rearrangement uses TRBV7-3 and TRBJ2-1, with 8 positions matching TRBD2. Germline-derived CDR1 and CDR2 are SGHTA and FQGTGA. The CDR3 has 13 residues. V was clipped by 6 bases and J by 5 bases; unmatched bases: 3. The part of the CDR3 DNA that was read is TGTGCCAGCAGAACGGGACTAGACAATGAG. Protein product: CASRTGLDNE. The full-length CDR3 reads as CASRTGLDNEQFF.

Notes on this clone: The read halts 3 residues ahead of the CDR3 end, with the missing end drawn from the germline J gene. V gene TRBV30 combines with J gene TRBJ1-4; D gene ambiguous. Germline CDR1 and CDR2: GTSNPN and SVGIG (reference sequence). CDR3 length: 19 amino acids. The CDR3 loop reads CAWSVYSLSALIDNSPLFF. Partial CDR3 DNA: TGTGCCTGGAGTGTATATTCCCTTTCCGCTCTAATAGATAATTCACCA.

As regards this clone: Read coverage stops 3 residues before the CDR3 terminus; the germline J gene supplies the remainder. The chain recombines TRBV15 with TRBJ2-5, with D maybe TRBD1 (5 bases). The CDR3 extends over 15 amino acids. CDR1 is LNHNV, CDR2 YYDKDF, per germline (reference sequence). The ends were cut back, 1 base at V and 4 bases at J, with 13 bases in the middle. The part of the CDR3 DNA that was read is TGTGCCACCAGCAGAGGACAGTTGGAAACAGAGACC. Translation: CATSRGQLETET. The entire CDR3 protein reads CATSRGQLETETQYF.

A word on this clone: One end of the junction fails to match germline, which may point to a read error. The CDR3 end falls 3 residues outside the read, so it is completed with the germline J gene. Within the sample, other DNA sequences also encode this same CDR3. The chain links TRBV7-2 to TRBJ1-3, with a tentative D call TRBD1 (6 bases). Germline V lookup: CDR1 SGHTA, CDR2 FQGNSA. This CDR3 comprises 15 residues. The CDR3 bases that were read are TGTGCCAGCAGCTTCGGGGGGGCGCGCGGAAACACA. Translating it yields CASSFGGARGNT. The entire CDR3 protein is CASSFGGARGNTIYF.

Remarks on this clone: The CDR3 end falls 3 residues outside the read, so it is completed with the germline J gene. The V call is TRBV5-6, the J call TRBJ2-7; TRBD1 aligns across 10 bases. The CDR3 totals 14 residues. Germline V gives CDR1 SGHDT, CDR2 YYEEEE. The junction had 6 bases not matched to a gene; V was cut back by 3 bases and J by 6 bases. The DNA read from the CDR3 is TGTGCCAGCAGCTGGACCGGGACAGGGGTCGAG. Its protein is CASSWTGTGVE. Given in full, the CDR3 is CASSWTGTGVEQYF.

Regarding this clone: The read stops 3 residues short of the end of the CDR3; the missing end is completed from the germline J gene. The chain combines TRBV7-9 with TRBJ2-5; D is possibly TRBD2 (5 bases). Germline V gene sequence: CDR1 SEHNR, CDR2 FQNEAQ (reference sequence). Trimming removed 1 base from V and 5 bases from J, with 14 bases in between. The CDR3 length is 15 residues. The CDR3 DNA, read in part, is TGTGCCAGCAGCTTAGATCCCGGGGTTAGTGAGACC. It translates to CASSLDPGVSET. The CDR3 reads in full as CASSLDPGVSETQYF.

Comment on this clone: Read data end 3 residues before the CDR3 end; the end is taken from the germline J gene. This chain uses TRBV20-1 with TRBJ2-3, with D tentatively TRBD2 (5 bases). Looked up from germline, CDR1 is DFQATT and CDR2 is SNEGSKA (reference sequence). This CDR3 spans 14 amino acids. Between the trimmed V and J ends, which lost 0 bases and 3 bases, there was a span of 10 bases. CDR3 bases read: TGCAGTGCTAGAGAGGGAGCGGTTACAGATACG. It is translated as CSAREGAVTDT. The full-length CDR3 reads as CSAREGAVTDTQYF.

About this clone: Read data end 3 residues before the CDR3 end; the end is taken from the germline J gene. V usage is TRBV19 and J usage is TRBJ2-2, with a possible D match to TRBD2 (5 bases). This CDR3 has 11 amino acids. Germline V CDR1 and CDR2: LNHDA, SQIVND (reference sequence). This CDR3 reads CASSIGEKLFF. CDR3 bases read: TGTGCCAGTAGTATCGGGGAAAAG.

Of note for this clone: The read ends 3 residues before the CDR3 terminus; that terminus is restored from the germline J gene. The J gene is TRBJ2-3, the V gene TRBV6-4, with TRBD1 as a possible D gene (8 bases). The CDR3 totals 15 residues. Germline V lookup: CDR1 MRHNA, CDR2 SNTAGT. CDR3 DNA (partial): TGTGCCAGCAGTGTGACAGGGGAGGGAAAAGAGACG. This encodes CASSVTGEGKET. The full CDR3 protein is CASSVTGEGKETQYF.

The CDR3 here is CASSIGQGNTEAFF. The CDR3 DNA, read in part, is TGTGCCAGCAGTATAGGGCAGGGAAACACTGAA. The chain couples TRBV2 to TRBJ1-1; a weak D match, TRBD1 (5 bases). The read comes to an end 3 residues before the CDR3 does, leaving the germline J gene to fill in the end. This CDR3 comprises 14 residues. Trimming cost V 5 bases and J 2 bases, with 12 bases left between them. Germline lookup yields CDR1 SNHLY and CDR2 FYNNEI.

Points on this clone: The read falls 3 residues short of the CDR3 end, and the missing part is taken from the germline J gene. The J gene is TRBJ2-3, the V gene TRBV20-1; a weak D match, TRBD2 (5 bases). Germline CDR1 and CDR2: DFQATT and SNEGSKA (reference sequence). The length of the CDR3 is 11 residues. The CDR3 loop reads CSVPEGETQYF. The sequenced part of the CDR3 DNA is TGCAGTGTTCCAGAGGGCGAGACG.

Partial CDR3 DNA: TGTGCCAGCAGTTCCGGGACAGAAAACACCGGGGAG. This codes for CASSSGTENTGE. The CDR3 in full is CASSSGTENTGELFF. This chain connects TRBV7-9 to TRBJ2-2; 7 nucleotides match TRBD1. The sequenced fragment ends 3 residues before the CDR3 boundary, so the rest is inferred from the germline J gene. The CDR3 has 15 residues. Losses at the gene ends were 6 bases for V and 2 bases for J; bases not matched to a gene: 6. Germline V gene data show CDR1 as SEHNR and CDR2 as FQNEAQ (reference sequence).

Turning to this clone: The read finishes 3 residues shy of the CDR3 end, and the germline J gene is used to complete it. This chain joins TRBV2 and TRBJ2-2, with 9 bases aligning to TRBD1. The trim removed 8 bases at V and 3 bases at J, leaving 4 bases unmatched. CDR1 SNHLY and CDR2 FYNNEI come from the germline V gene. The CDR3 consists of 14 residues. CDR3 in amino acids: CASGDRVDTGELFF. The covered CDR3 bases are TGTGCCAGCGGGGACAGGGTTGACACCGGGGAG.

In the case of this clone: Read data end 3 residues before the CDR3 end; the end is taken from the germline J gene. The gene calls are TRBV2 and TRBJ1-2; 9 bases map to TRBD1. Trimming at V came to 5 bases and at J to 6 bases, leaving 7 bases not matched to a gene. The germline V gene has CDR1 SNHLY and CDR2 FYNNEI. The CDR3 sequence is 14 residues long. Incomplete CDR3 DNA: TGTGCCAGCAGTAGACAGGGGGGTAGCCATGGC. Its translation is CASSRQGGSHG. The full CDR3 protein is CASSRQGGSHGYTF.

As concerns this clone: The read falls 3 residues short of the CDR3 end, and the missing part is taken from the germline J gene. The chain joins TRBV20-1 to TRBJ1-6; D is possibly TRBD1 (6 bases). Trimming removed 7 bases at V and 8 bases at J, with 12 bases between. The CDR3 has 12 amino acids. CDR1 is DFQATT and CDR2 is SNEGSKA in the germline V gene (reference sequence). CDR3 loop: CSGGQLDSPLHF. The covered CDR3 bases are TGCAGTGGCGGACAGCTAGATTCACCC.

The covered CDR3 bases are TGTGCCAGCAGCTTAGGGAACAGAGATAATTCACCC. It is translated as CASSLGNRDNSP. The whole CDR3 protein is CASSLGNRDNSPLHF. The rearrangement joins TRBV7-8 to TRBJ1-6; D gene ambiguous. With the read ending 3 residues before the CDR3 end, the germline J gene is used to fill in that end. From germline, CDR1 is SGHVS and CDR2 FQNEAQ. The CDR3 is 15 amino acids. V lost 1 base and J 5 bases, leaving 9 bases between the germline ends.

Concerning this clone: The DNA ends 3 residues before the CDR3 does, and the rest of the CDR3 is filled in from the germline J gene. The chain combines TRBV2 with TRBJ1-1, with D possibly matching TRBD1 (5 bases). The CDR3 has 14 amino acids. Germline-derived CDR1 and CDR2 are SNHLY and FYNNEI. Trimming stripped 6 bases from V and 4 bases from J, with 15 bases between. CDR3 region: CASSPTRGSTEAFF. The DNA read from the CDR3 is TGTGCCAGCAGCCCCACGAGGGGCAGCACTGAA.

This clone counts as medium-sized by frequency. The read halts 3 residues ahead of the CDR3 end, with the missing end drawn from the germline J gene. The rearrangement uses TRBV6-2 or TRBV6-3 and TRBJ1-6; 7 bases line up with TRBD1. The CDR3 is 14 residues long. Trimming removed 8 bases from V and 7 bases from J; junction bases left unmatched: 8. Germline V lookup: CDR1 MNHEY, CDR2 SVGEGT. The part of the CDR3 DNA that was read is TGTGCCAGCGGCTCCGGGACAGAGAATTCACCC. The encoded protein is CASGSGTENSP. The full CDR3 protein is CASGSGTENSPLHF.